The 30 T cell receptor beta chains below come from one sample, sequenced in a study of technical replicates of blood from a handful of donors. Sequencing used immunoSEQ multiplex PCR; TCRdb keeps in-frame clones, though not all of them. Of about 97,000 clones listed, approximately 96% were seen once; the top ten hold about 0.36%. The sample comprised T cells isolated from PBMCs. The receptors shown here come from a human donor in good health.

This clone has only one observation. V and J are TRBV27 and TRBJ1-1; D is unclear. V lost 2 bases, J lost 7 bases, and 11 bases lay in between. The CDR3 runs 13 residues. The germline gives CDR1 MNHEY, CDR2 SMNVEV (reference sequence). DNA of the CDR3: TGTGCCAGCAGTTTAGGCACATCTGGTGAAGCTTTCTTT. It encodes CASSLGTSGEAFF.

J is TRBJ2-7 and V is TRBV4-2; 11 nucleotides line up with TRBD2. The V segment lost 7 bases and the J segment 2 bases; nucleotides outside the gene matches: 7. There are 15 residues in the CDR3. The germline gives CDR1 LGHNA, CDR2 YNFKEQ. In DNA form, the CDR3 reads TGTGCCAGCACCAAAGGGACTAGCGGTCCCTACGAGCAGTACTTC. Protein product: CASTKGTSGPYEQYF.

The gene calls are TRBV15 and TRBJ2-3; D is undetermined. Germline V gene data show CDR1 as LNHNV and CDR2 as YYDKDF (reference sequence). The CDR3 has 12 amino acids. Trimming cost V 3 bases and J 5 bases, with 6 bases left between them. The CDR3 sequence is CATSRSGDTQYF. CDR3 nucleotide sequence: TGTGCCACCAGCAGGTCAGGAGATACGCAGTATTTT.

The chain links TRBV28 to TRBJ1-3, with D maybe TRBD1 (6 bases). Per germline, CDR1 MDHEN and CDR2 SYDVKM. The CDR3 loop spans 16 amino acids. V shed 2 bases and J shed 0 bases, with 11 bases lying between them. CDR3 DNA: TGTGCCAGCAGTTTACCCGGGACACTCTCTGGAAACACCATATATTTT. Translated: CASSLPGTLSGNTIYF.

The chain employs TRBV7-6 and TRBJ2-7; TRBD1 might be the D (5 bases). Per the germline V gene, CDR1 is SGHVS and CDR2 is FNYEAQ. V was trimmed by 1 base and J by 5 bases, leaving 15 bases between them. The CDR3 sequence is 15 residues long. CDR3 DNA: TGTGCCAGCAGCTTAGGGGGCACTGTTGGAAACGAGCAGTACTTC. Translation gives CASSLGGTVGNEQYF.

The chain couples TRBV11-3 to TRBJ2-1, with 10 bases lining up with TRBD2. This CDR3 region has 15 residues. V lost 5 bases and J lost 6; bases outside the gene matches: 7. From germline, CDR1 is SGHNT and CDR2 YENEEA. The CDR3 DNA sequence: TGTGCCAGCAGCGTAGGGACTAGCGACGGCAATGAGCAGTTCTTC. As protein: CASSVGTSDGNEQFF. The whole variable domain, remainder taken from reference TRBV11-3 and TRBJ2-1, is EAGVVQSPRYKIIEKKQPVAFWCNPISGHNTLYWYLQNLGQGPELLIRYENEEAVDDSQLPKDRFSAERLKGVDSTLKIQPAELGDSAVYLCASSVGTSDGNEQFFGPGTRLTVL.

The chain is built from TRBV27 and TRBJ2-3; no reliable D call. Trimming took off 3 bases at V and 4 bases at J, with 2 bases between the two ends. From germline, CDR1 is MNHEY and CDR2 SMNVEV (reference sequence). The length of the CDR3 is 11 residues. The CDR3 loop reads CASSFADTQYF. CDR3 bases: TGTGCCAGCAGTTTCGCAGATACGCAGTATTTT.

The chain carries TRBV30 and TRBJ2-1; possibly TRBD2 for D (5 bases). Germline CDR1 and CDR2: GTSNPN and SVGIG (reference sequence). The CDR3 runs to 10 residues. Deletions cut 7 bases from V and 10 bases from J, with 11 bases between. In nucleotides, the CDR3 is TGTGCCTTAAGACGGGGAGAGCAGTTCTTC. Protein: CALRRGEQFF. Full variable domain (rest looked up from reference TRBV30 and TRBJ2-1): SQTIHQWPATLVQPVGSPLSLECTVEGTSNPNLYWYRQAAGRGLQLLFYSVGIGQISSEVPQNLSASRPQDRQFILSSKKLLLSDSGFYLCALRRGEQFFGPGTRLTVL.

The chain joins TRBV5-6 to TRBJ2-7; D is ambiguous. The CDR3 has 12 amino acids. Trimming cost V 4 bases and J 2 bases, with 7 bases left between them. The germline gives CDR1 SGHDT, CDR2 YYEEEE. DNA for the CDR3: TGTGCCAGCAGCATAGAGCCCTACGAGCAGTACTTC. Protein product: CASSIEPYEQYF.

This chain uses TRBV27 with TRBJ1-1, with TRBD1 matching 7 bases. The germline V gene has CDR1 MNHEY and CDR2 SMNVEV (reference sequence). The CDR3 is 15 amino acids. The V gene end was trimmed by 3 bases and the J gene end by 1 base; junction bases not matched to a gene: 5. Written as DNA, the CDR3 is TGTGCCAGCAGTTTCTTGAGACAGGGGAACACTGAAGCTTTCTTT. Translation gives CASSFLRQGNTEAFF.

This sequence joins TRBV27 and TRBJ2-5; 7 bases line up with TRBD1. CDR1 and CDR2 from the germline V gene are MNHEY and SMNVEV (reference sequence). Germline trimming cut 4 bases from V and 4 bases from J; bases unmatched to any gene: 6. The CDR3 sequence is 14 residues long. This CDR3 is CASSYTGVGETQYF. The CDR3 bases are TGTGCCAGCAGTTATACAGGGGTAGGAGAGACCCAGTACTTC.

The rearrangement links TRBV13 to TRBJ1-2; a weak D match, TRBD1 (6 bases). This CDR3 is built from 13 residues. CDR1 is PRHDT and CDR2 is FYEKMQ in the germline V gene (reference sequence). Trimming removed 5 bases from V and 4 bases from J, with 11 bases in between. CDR3 amino acids: CASSINRAYGYTF. Written as DNA, the CDR3 is TGTGCCAGCAGCATAAACAGGGCCTATGGCTACACCTTC.

The V gene is TRBV2, the J gene TRBJ2-1; D possibly corresponds to TRBD2 (6 bases). The length of the CDR3 is 16 residues. Trimming left V 4 bases short and J 0 bases short, with 13 bases between. Per germline, CDR1 SNHLY and CDR2 FYNNEI. The DNA of the CDR3 is TGTGCCAGCAGTGGATCTAGCGCGAGCTCCTACAATGAGCAGTTCTTC. This encodes CASSGSSASSYNEQFF.

This sequence joins TRBV7-3 and TRBJ1-2; 8 bases fit TRBD1. The ends lost 5 bases at V and 2 bases at J; junction bases unmatched: 7. The CDR3 loop spans 15 amino acids. The germline CDR1 and CDR2 sequences are SGHTA and FQGTGA. CDR3 amino acids: CASSEGTGSNYGYTF. As DNA, the CDR3 is TGTGCCAGCAGCGAAGGGACAGGCTCAAACTATGGCTACACCTTC.

This rearrangement joins TRBV6-1 to TRBJ1-2; D gene unclear. Germline assignment: CDR1 MNHNS and CDR2 SASEGT. V lost 3 bases, J lost 4 bases, and 12 bases lay in between. The CDR3 extends over 14 amino acids. The chain's CDR3 is CASSDLEAFYGYTF. DNA for the CDR3: TGTGCCAGCAGTGATTTGGAGGCTTTCTATGGCTACACCTTC.

This clone came up once. V gene TRBV27 combines with J gene TRBJ2-1, with 9 bases fitting TRBD2. The junction had 7 bases not matched to a gene; V was cut back by 7 bases and J by 0 bases. This CDR3 is built from 16 residues. Germline V CDR1 and CDR2: MNHEY, SMNVEV (reference sequence). CDR3 DNA: TGTGCCAGCATTGGGGCTAGCGGGAACTCCTACAATGAGCAGTTCTTC. Amino acids: CASIGASGNSYNEQFF.

V and J are TRBV2 and TRBJ2-7, with D maybe TRBD2 (5 bases). V dropped 3 bases and J dropped 4 bases, with 13 bases sitting between them. The CDR3 contains 14 residues. Germline CDR1 reads SNHLY; CDR2 reads FYNNEI. Written as DNA, the CDR3 is TGTGCCAGCAGTGATGGGAGTCTGCCGTACGAGCAGTACTTC. Translation gives CASSDGSLPYEQYF. Full variable domain (rest looked up from reference TRBV2 and TRBJ2-7): EPEVTQTPSHQVTQMGQEVILRCVPISNHLYFYWYRQILGQKVEFLVSFYNNEISEKSEIFDDQFSVERPDGSNFTLKIRSTKLEDSAMYFCASSDGSLPYEQYFGPGTRLTVT.

V gene TRBV6-5 combines with J gene TRBJ2-7; D gene uncertain. Germline V gene lookup returns CDR1 MNHEY and CDR2 SVGAGI. V dropped 2 bases and J dropped 1 base, with 15 bases sitting between them. CDR3 length: 16 residues. The DNA for the CDR3 is TGTGCCAGCAGTTACGGTCGAGCGAACCCTTCCTACGAGCAGTACTTC. It codes for CASSYGRANPSYEQYF.

The V call is TRBV27, the J call TRBJ2-7; 12 bases map to TRBD2. This CDR3 comprises 14 residues. Germline V gives CDR1 MNHEY, CDR2 SMNVEV (reference sequence). V lost 5 bases, J lost 2 bases, and 1 base stayed unmatched. Here the CDR3 reads CASSRTSGTYEQYF. The DNA of the CDR3 is TGTGCCAGCAGTAGGACTAGCGGGACCTACGAGCAGTACTTC.

The chain couples TRBV28 to TRBJ1-3; D call uncertain. V was trimmed by 8 bases and J by 4 bases, leaving 9 bases between them. The CDR3 has 12 residues. Germline CDR1 is MDHEN and CDR2 is SYDVKM. Written as DNA, the CDR3 is TGTGCCAGCGCGTTACGCGGAAACACCATATATTTT. This sequence encodes CASALRGNTIYF. The full variable domain, with the rest looked up from reference TRBV28 and TRBJ1-3, is DVKVTQSSRYLVKRTGEKVFLECVQDMDHENMFWYRQDPGLGLRLIYFSYDVKMKEKGDIPEGYSVSREKKERFSLILESASTNQTSMYLCASALRGNTIYFGEGSWLTVV.

This rearrangement joins TRBV11-3 to TRBJ1-2; tentative D call: TRBD1 (6 bases). V lost 5 bases, J lost 8 bases, and 15 bases lay in between. This CDR3 is built from 13 residues. Germline V gene sequence: CDR1 SGHNT, CDR2 YENEEA. CDR3 in amino acids: CASSSGGRRGYTF. The CDR3 DNA follows: TGTGCCAGCAGCAGCGGGGGCAGGCGCGGCTACACCTTC.

The V call is TRBV21-1, the J call TRBJ2-2; the table's D gene call, TRBD2, was not cross checked with the DNA. TRBV21-1 is classified as a pseudogene. The CDR3 sequence is 17 residues long. This chain's CDR3 is CASSLPGLAGGTGELFF. Here the CDR3 DNA reads TGTGCCAGCAGCTTGCCGGGACTAGCGGGAGGCACCGGGGAGCTGTTTTTT.

The chain employs TRBV30 and TRBJ2-2, with D maybe TRBD1 (6 bases). In germline, CDR1 is GTSNPN, CDR2 SVGIG (reference sequence). Trimming removed 2 bases at V and 1 base at J, with 11 bases between. The CDR3 sequence is 15 residues long. DNA for the CDR3: TGTGCCTGGAGTCTTCGGACAGTGAACACCGGGGAGCTGTTTTTT. Translated: CAWSLRTVNTGELFF.

The genes are TRBV11-3 and TRBJ1-2, with TRBD1 identical over 10 bases. Looked up from germline, CDR1 is SGHNT and CDR2 is YENEEA. The ends lost 4 bases at V and 7 bases at J; junction bases unmatched: 6. The CDR3 consists of 14 residues. The CDR3 is CASSSRQGAGGYTF. The CDR3 coding sequence is TGTGCCAGCAGCTCTCGACAGGGGGCTGGTGGCTACACCTTC.

This chain links TRBV4-1 with TRBJ2-1; possible D gene TRBD2, 5 bases. Germline-derived CDR1 and CDR2 are MGHRA and YSYEKL. The CDR3 loop spans 17 amino acids. V lost 0 bases to trimming and J lost 5 bases, with 17 bases between them. The CDR3 DNA is TGCGCCAGCAGCCAAGAAGGATCGGCTAGCTGGAACAATGAGCAGTTCTTC. As protein: CASSQEGSASWNNEQFF.

The chain couples TRBV5-1 to TRBJ2-7; 8 bases align to TRBD1. This CDR3 contains 14 residues. Germline V gene data show CDR1 as SGHRS and CDR2 as YFSETQ. The V gene end was trimmed by 4 bases and the J gene end by 3 bases; junction bases not matched to a gene: 6. CDR3 nucleotides: TGCGCCAGCAGCGTCGGGACAGGACACTACGAGCAGTACTTC. Its translation is CASSVGTGHYEQYF.

This clone was seen just once. The rearrangement links TRBV7-8 to TRBJ1-2; 7 bases match TRBD1. V lost 5 bases to trimming and J lost 4 bases; unmatched junction nucleotides: 7. The CDR3 contains 14 residues. The germline gives CDR1 SGHVS, CDR2 FQNEAQ. The DNA for the CDR3 is TGTGCCAGCAGCAATGACAGGGAGATCTATGGCTACACCTTC. This codes for CASSNDREIYGYTF.

This clone was seen once. This chain links TRBV7-2 with TRBJ2-1; unclear D gene. V was shortened by 1 base and J by 0 bases, with 13 bases between the two germline ends. Per germline, CDR1 SGHTA and CDR2 FQGNSA. The CDR3 sequence is 17 residues long. As DNA, the CDR3 is TGTGCCAGCAGCTTAGAGATAGCCGATAGCTCCTACAATGAGCAGTTCTTC. This sequence encodes CASSLEIADSSYNEQFF. Combining the CDR3 with reference TRBV7-2 and TRBJ2-1 gives the whole variable domain GAGVSQSPSNKVTEKGKDVELRCDPISGHTALYWYRQSLGQGLEFLIYFQGNSAPDKSGLPSDRFSAERTGGSVSTLTIQRTQQEDSAVYLCASSLEIADSSYNEQFFGPGTRLTVL.

The chain employs TRBV27 and TRBJ2-7; D call uncertain. Germline CDR1 reads MNHEY; CDR2 reads SMNVEV (reference sequence). Trimming stripped 2 bases from V and 1 base from J, with 6 bases between. CDR3 size: 13 residues. The CDR3 bases are TGTGCCAGCAGTTTAGTTTCATCCTACGAGCAGTACTTC. It translates to CASSLVSSYEQYF.

The V call is TRBV2, the J call TRBJ1-5; 8 nucleotides agree with TRBD1. The CDR3 has 16 residues. The V gene's germline CDR1 is SNHLY and CDR2 FYNNEI. J gave up 7 bases and V 2 bases, and 10 bases lay outside the gene matches. CDR3 sequence reads: CASSEIAGSGGQPQHF. The DNA for the CDR3 is TGTGCCAGCAGTGAAATTGCTGGGTCAGGGGGCCAGCCCCAGCATTTT. Full variable domain (missing parts from reference TRBV2 and TRBJ1-5): EPEVTQTPSHQVTQMGQEVILRCVPISNHLYFYWYRQILGQKVEFLVSFYNNEISEKSEIFDDQFSVERPDGSNFTLKIRSTKLEDSAMYFCASSEIAGSGGQPQHFGDGTRLSIL.